This entry is about one TCR beta chain. Antigen unknown. This sample was taken from a study of a mutant IDH1 vaccine in newly diagnosed glioma. About the research overall: The patients were given eight vaccinations, one each in weeks 1, 3, 5, 7, 11, 15, 19 and 23. Patients previously underwent radiotherapy, temozolomide, or both, and most underwent both.

As for time point: week 11, during vaccination. Topical imiquimod was applied with each vaccine dose, which held 300 ug of mutant IDH1 20-mer peptide. The method was immunoSEQ multiplex PCR; TCRdb's version includes in-frame clones alone and lacks a portion of them. Here the sample spans about 64,000 clones, 65% to 85% being singletons. The material sequenced was PBMCs, taken from a glioma patient whose treatment included an IDH1 peptide vaccine. The receptor was isolated from a woman aged 50 to 60 with glioma.

CDR3 bases: TGTGCCAGCGAGGGGGGAAATGAGCAGTTCTTC. Encoded protein: CASEGGNEQFF. V gene TRBV9 combines with J gene TRBJ2-1, with D possibly being TRBD1 or TRBD2 (6 bases each). V was clipped by 7 bases and J by 7 bases, with 9 bases between them. CDR1 and CDR2 from the germline V gene are SGDLS and YYNGEE. This CDR3 has 11 amino acids. The full variable domain, its missing parts supplied by reference TRBV9 and TRBJ2-1, is DSGVTQTPKHLITATGQRVTLRCSPRSGDLSVYWYQQSLDQGLQFLIQYYNGEERAKGNILERFSAQQFPDLHSELNLSSLELGDSALYFCASEGGNEQFFGPGTRLTVL.